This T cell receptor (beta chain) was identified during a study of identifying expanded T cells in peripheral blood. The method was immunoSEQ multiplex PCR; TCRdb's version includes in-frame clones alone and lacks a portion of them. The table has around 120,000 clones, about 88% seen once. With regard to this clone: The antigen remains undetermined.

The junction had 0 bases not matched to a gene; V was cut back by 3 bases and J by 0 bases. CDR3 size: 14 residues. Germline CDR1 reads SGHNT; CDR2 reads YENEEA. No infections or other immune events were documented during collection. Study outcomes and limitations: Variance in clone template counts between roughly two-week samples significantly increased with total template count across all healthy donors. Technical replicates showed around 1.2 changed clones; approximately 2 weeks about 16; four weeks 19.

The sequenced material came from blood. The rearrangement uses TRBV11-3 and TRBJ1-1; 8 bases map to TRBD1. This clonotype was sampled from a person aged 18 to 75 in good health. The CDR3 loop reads CASSLTGVNTEAFF. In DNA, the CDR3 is TGTGCCAGCAGCTTGACAGGGGTGAACACTGAAGCTTTCTTT.